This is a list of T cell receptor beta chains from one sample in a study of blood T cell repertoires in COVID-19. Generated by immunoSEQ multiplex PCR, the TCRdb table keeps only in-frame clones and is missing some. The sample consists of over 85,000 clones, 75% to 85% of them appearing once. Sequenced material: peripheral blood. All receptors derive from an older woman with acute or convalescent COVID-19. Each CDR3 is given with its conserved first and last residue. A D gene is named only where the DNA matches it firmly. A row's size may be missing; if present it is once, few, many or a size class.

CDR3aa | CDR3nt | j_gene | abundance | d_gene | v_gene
CASSPRILNTEAFF | TGTGCCAGCAGCCCCAGGATTTTGAACACTGAAGCTTTCTTT | TRBJ1-1 | once | - | TRBV11-3
CASSYLSSGNTIYF | TGTGCCAGCAGTTATCTAAGCTCTGGAAACACCATATATTTT | TRBJ1-3 | - | - | TRBV11-2
CASSRRGQGSYEQYF | TGTGCCAGCAGCCGCCGGGGACAGGGATCCTACGAGCAGTACTTC | TRBJ2-7 | - | TRBD1 | TRBV7-6
CASSLQDGNTIYF | TGTGCCAGCAGCCTCCAGGATGGAAACACCATATATTTT | TRBJ1-3 | - | - | TRBV3-1/TRBV3-2
CASSPRGLSYNEQFF | TGTGCCAGCAGCCCCAGGGGGCTCTCCTACAATGAGCAGTTCTTC | TRBJ2-1 | - | TRBD1 | TRBV5-6
CASSYDVPGEQYF | TGTGCCAGCAGTTATGACGTTCCGGGCGAGCAGTACTTC | TRBJ2-7 | many | - | TRBV11-1
CASSFRGTSGEGTQYF | TGTGCCAGCAGCTTCAGAGGGACTAGCGGGGAGGGGACCCAGTACTTC | TRBJ2-5 | - | TRBD2 | TRBV3-1/TRBV3-2
CASSSPGTGWGNQPQHF | TGTGCCAGCAGTTCTCCCGGGACAGGGTGGGGCAATCAGCCCCAGCATTTT | TRBJ1-5 | once | TRBD1 | TRBV28
CASRGDREEYF | TGTGCCAGCAGGGGCGACAGGGAGGAGTACTTC | TRBJ2-5 | - | - | TRBV2
CASRTGWTGNTEAFF | TGCGCCAGCCGGACTGGGTGGACAGGGAACACTGAAGCTTTCTTT | TRBJ1-1 | - | TRBD1 | TRBV5-1
CASSYQLTGENTDTQYF | TGTGCCAGCAGTTACCAGCTCACCGGGGAGAACACAGATACGCAGTATTTT | TRBJ2-3 | - | - | TRBV6-2/TRBV6-3
CASSGGQGGQETQYF | TGCGCCAGCAGCGGGGGACAGGGGGGTCAAGAGACCCAGTACTTC | TRBJ2-5 | - | TRBD1 | TRBV5-1
CASSLTDRGIGGYTF | TGTGCCAGCAGTCTTACCGACAGGGGGATCGGTGGCTACACCTTC | TRBJ1-2 | - | TRBD1 | TRBV6-2/TRBV6-3
CASSRGQLPRSGNTIYF | TGCGCCAGCAGCCGGGGACAGCTGCCGCGCTCTGGAAACACCATATATTTT | TRBJ1-3 | few | TRBD1 | TRBV4-1
CASRLAGGGDSFF | TGTGCCAGCAGACTAGCGGGGGGCGGGGATAGCTTCTTC | TRBJ2-1 | once | TRBD2 | TRBV27
CASSASGGAMDEQFF | TGTGCCAGCAGCGCTAGCGGGGGGGCCATGGATGAGCAGTTCTTC | TRBJ2-1 | - | TRBD2 | TRBV5-4
CASRGTGNQPQHF | TGTGCCAGCAGGGGGACAGGCAATCAGCCCCAGCATTTT | TRBJ1-5 | - | TRBD1 | TRBV12-3/TRBV12-4
CSVRTGWGYGYTF | TGCAGCGTCCGGACAGGGTGGGGCTATGGCTACACCTTC | TRBJ1-2 | - | TRBD1 | TRBV29-1
CASSLGLAGTEQFF | TGTGCCAGCAGCTTGGGACTAGCGGGGACTGAGCAGTTCTTC | TRBJ2-1 | few | TRBD2 | TRBV13
CASSPPTDGNTIYF | TGTGCCAGCAGCCCCCCGACAGATGGAAACACCATATATTTT | TRBJ1-3 | - | - | TRBV28
CASSPRLAGGQRITGELFF | TGTGCCAGCAGCCCCAGACTAGCGGGGGGGCAGAGGATCACCGGGGAGCTGTTTTTT | TRBJ2-2 | - | TRBD2 | TRBV3-1/TRBV3-2
CASSPFEGTGQFF | TGTGCCAGCTCACCTTTTGAAGGGACAGGCCAGTTCTTC | TRBJ2-1 | - | TRBD1 | TRBV18
CASSGATGSYEQYF | TGTGCCAGCAGCGGAGCGACAGGGAGTTACGAGCAGTACTTC | TRBJ2-7 | few | TRBD1 | TRBV9
CASSSWTSGGEGEQFF | TGTGCCAGCAGCTCCTGGACTAGCGGGGGGGAGGGTGAGCAGTTCTTC | TRBJ2-1 | - | TRBD2 | TRBV11-1
CASSQGQLAEAFF | TGTGCCAGCAGCCAAGGACAGCTAGCTGAAGCTTTCTTT | TRBJ1-1 | - | - | TRBV6-2/TRBV6-3
CASTPGGQGAGEQYF | TGTGCCAGCACCCCCGGGGGACAGGGGGCTGGCGAGCAGTACTTC | TRBJ2-7 | - | TRBD1 | TRBV28
CASSASENTEAFF | TGTGCCAGCTCGGCCAGCGAGAACACTGAAGCTTTCTTT | TRBJ1-1 | - | - | TRBV28
CASSFRDRATDTQYF | TGTGCCAGCAGCTTCCGGGACAGGGCCACAGATACGCAGTATTTT | TRBJ2-3 | - | TRBD1 | TRBV11-1
CASSLAGGVAGELFF | TGCGCCAGCAGCTTGGCCGGAGGGGTTGCCGGGGAGCTGTTTTTT | TRBJ2-2 | - | - | TRBV5-1
CASSRDRGDEQFF | TGTGCCAGCAGCCGGGACAGGGGCGATGAGCAGTTCTTC | TRBJ2-1 | few | TRBD1 | TRBV7-6
CASSKIIDSDDGYTF | TGTGCCAGCAGCAAGATAATCGACAGCGACGATGGCTACACCTTC | TRBJ1-2 | - | - | TRBV5-4
CASSIMTGGEKLFF | TGTGCCAGTAGTATAATGACCGGGGGTGAAAAACTGTTTTTT | TRBJ1-4 | - | - | TRBV19
CASSLPGLGLNYGYTF | TGTGCCAGCAGCTTACCAGGGCTCGGGCTTAACTATGGCTACACCTTC | TRBJ1-2 | - | - | TRBV7-2
CASRDTRQETQYF | TGTGCCAGTAGAGATACTAGGCAGGAGACCCAGTACTTC | TRBJ2-5 | - | - | TRBV19